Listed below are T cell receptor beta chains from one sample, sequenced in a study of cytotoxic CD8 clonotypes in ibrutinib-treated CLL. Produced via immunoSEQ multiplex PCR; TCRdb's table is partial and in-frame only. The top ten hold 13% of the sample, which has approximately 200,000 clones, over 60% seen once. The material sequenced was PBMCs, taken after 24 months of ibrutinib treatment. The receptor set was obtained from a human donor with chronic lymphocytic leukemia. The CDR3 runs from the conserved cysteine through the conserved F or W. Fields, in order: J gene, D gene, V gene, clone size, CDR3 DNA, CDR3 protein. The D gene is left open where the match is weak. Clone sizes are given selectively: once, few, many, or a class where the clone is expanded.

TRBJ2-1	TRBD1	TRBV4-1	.	TGCGCCAGCAGTACACAGGGGGCCTACAATGAGCAGTTCTTC	CASSTQGAYNEQFF
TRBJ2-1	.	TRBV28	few	TGTGCCAGCAGCTTGGGACCATACAATGAGCAGTTCTTC	CASSLGPYNEQFF
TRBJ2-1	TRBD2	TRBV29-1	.	TGCAGCGACGGGACTAGCGGCGGCAATGAGCAGTTCTTC	CSDGTSGGNEQFF
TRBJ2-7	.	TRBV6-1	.	TGTGCCAGCAGTGAAGGAAGCAGCTTTGGACACTACTACGAGCAGTACTTC	CASSEGSSFGHYYEQYF
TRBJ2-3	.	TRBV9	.	TGTGCCAGCAGCGCCTACGGTATCAACACACCAGATACGCAGTATTTT	CASSAYGINTPDTQYF
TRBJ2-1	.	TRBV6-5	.	TGTGCCAGCAGTCCCCGGGACTCACACTACAATGAGCAGTTCTTC	CASSPRDSHYNEQFF
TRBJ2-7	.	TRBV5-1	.	TGCGCCAGCAGCTTGGAGACGGTCTACGAGCAGTACTTC	CASSLETVYEQYF
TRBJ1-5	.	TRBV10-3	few	TGTGCCATCGGCACTAATCAGCCCCAGCATTTT	CAIGTNQPQHF
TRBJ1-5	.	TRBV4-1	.	TGCGCTACCCAGGGGAATAGCAATCAGCCCCAGCATTTT	CATQGNSNQPQHF
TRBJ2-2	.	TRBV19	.	TGTGCCAGTAAGGACGCAACGAACACCGGGGAGCTGTTTTTT	CASKDATNTGELFF
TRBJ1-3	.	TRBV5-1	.	TGCGCCAGCAGCTTGGAATTTATGAGTGGAAACACCATATATTTT	CASSLEFMSGNTIYF
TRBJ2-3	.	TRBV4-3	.	TGCGCCAGCAGCCTGTGGGAGGACGCAGATACGCAGTATTTT	CASSLWEDADTQYF
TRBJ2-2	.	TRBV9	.	TGTGCCAGCAGCGTAGTGGGACTCTTCACCGGGGAGCTGTTTTTT	CASSVVGLFTGELFF
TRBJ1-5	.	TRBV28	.	TGTGCCAGCAGTTTGGGACCGATACTATATAGCAATCAGCCCCAGCATTTT	CASSLGPILYSNQPQHF
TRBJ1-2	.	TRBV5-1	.	TGCGCCAGCAGCTCGCCGGACAGATCTGGAGGCTACACCTTC	CASSSPDRSGGYTF
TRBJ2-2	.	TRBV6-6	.	TGTGCCAGCAATTCCCGCGGCAGTGATACCGGGAAGCTGTTTTTT	CASNSRGSDTGKLFF
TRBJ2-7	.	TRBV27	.	TGTGCCAGCAGTTCCATAGCGGTGGGTTCCTACGAGCAGTACTTC	CASSSIAVGSYEQYF
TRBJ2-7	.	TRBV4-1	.	TGCGCCAGCAGCCACAATCTTGCCAGCCGGGACTACGAGCAGTACTTC	CASSHNLASRDYEQYF
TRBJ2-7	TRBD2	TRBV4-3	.	TGCGCCAGCAGCCCCACAGAGGGAGGGACCTACGAGCAGTACTTC	CASSPTEGGTYEQYF
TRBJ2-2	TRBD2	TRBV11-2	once	TGTGCCAGCAGCCCAGAACTAGCGGGAGTGAACACCGGGGAGCTGTTTTTT	CASSPELAGVNTGELFF
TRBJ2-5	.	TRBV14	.	TGTGCCAGCAGCCCCAGCGGTTGGTACCAAGAGACCCAGTACTTC	CASSPSGWYQETQYF
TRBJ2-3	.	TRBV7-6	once	TGTGCCAGCAGCTCCCCCGTGGGTAGCGTCGGGCGGAAGTTCACAGATACGCAGTATTTT	CASSSPVGSVGRKFTDTQYF
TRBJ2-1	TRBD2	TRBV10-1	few	TGCGCCATCTCCCAGTGCGGACTAGCGGGATGGCATGAGCAGTTCTTC	CAISQCGLAGWHEQFF
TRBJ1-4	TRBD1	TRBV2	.	TGTGCCAGCACCGGACAGGGGAATGAAAAACTGTTTTTT	CASTGQGNEKLFF
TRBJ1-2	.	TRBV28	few	TGTGCCAGCAGCCCCAGGGGAGATGTCTATGGCTACACCTTC	CASSPRGDVYGYTF
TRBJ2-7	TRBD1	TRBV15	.	TGTGCCACCAGCAGAGGGAGGACAGGGGCCTACGAGCAGTACTTC	CATSRGRTGAYEQYF
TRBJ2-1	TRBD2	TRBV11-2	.	TGTGCCAGCAGCTTAGTTGCGGGACTAGCGGGAGCGAATGAGCAGTTCTTC	CASSLVAGLAGANEQFF
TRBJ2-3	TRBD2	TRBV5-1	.	TGCGCCAGCAGCTCTAGCGGGAGGGCCCGAGATACGCAGTATTTT	CASSSSGRARDTQYF
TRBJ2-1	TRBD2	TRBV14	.	TGTGCCAGCAGCCAAGCCAGACTAGCGGGGTACAATGAGCAGTTCTTC	CASSQARLAGYNEQFF
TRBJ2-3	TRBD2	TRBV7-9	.	TGTGCCACTTCTAGCGGGAGCGTGATAGATACGCAGTATTTT	CATSSGSVIDTQYF
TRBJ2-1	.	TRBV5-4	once	TGTGCCAGCAGCCTGGTAGGGGGAGTGAATGAGCAGTTCTTC	CASSLVGGVNEQFF
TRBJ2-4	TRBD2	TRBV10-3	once	TGTGCCTCCCAGCGGGACCTAAAAAACATTCAGTACTTC	CASQRDLKNIQYF
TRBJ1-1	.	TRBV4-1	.	TGCGCCAGCAGCCCTCACAGCCCCGGGGAAACTGAAGCTTTCTTT	CASSPHSPGETEAFF
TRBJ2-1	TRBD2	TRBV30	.	TGTGCCTGGAGTCTTCTAGCGGGAGTGGGCAATGAGCAGTTCTTC	CAWSLLAGVGNEQFF
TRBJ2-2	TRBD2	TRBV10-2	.	TGCGCCAGCAGGGGACTAAGCGGGAGTACCGGGGAGCTGTTTTTT	CASRGLSGSTGELFF
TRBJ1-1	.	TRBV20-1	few	TGCAGTGCTGGAAGAGCTTTCTTT	CSAGRAFF
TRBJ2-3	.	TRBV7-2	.	TGTGCCAGCAGCCGGCCGTCTTGGGCAGATACGCAGTATTTT	CASSRPSWADTQYF
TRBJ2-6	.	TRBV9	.	TGTGCCAGCAGCGTAGTTAGTTCTGGGGCCAACGTCCTGACTTTC	CASSVVSSGANVLTF
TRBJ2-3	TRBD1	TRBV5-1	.	TGCGCCAGCATGAACAGGGGCGCAGATACGCAGTATTTT	CASMNRGADTQYF
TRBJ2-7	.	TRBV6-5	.	TGTGCCAGCAGTTACAGTGGGAGACCCTCCCCCGAGCAGTACTTC	CASSYSGRPSPEQYF
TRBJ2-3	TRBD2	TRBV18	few	TGTGCCAGCTCACAAAGCAGCGGGATCACAGATACGCAGTATTTT	CASSQSSGITDTQYF
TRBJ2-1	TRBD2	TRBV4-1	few	TGCGCCAGCAGCCAAGTCCCGGCTAGCGGTTCGTTCTTC	CASSQVPASGSFF
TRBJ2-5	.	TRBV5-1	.	TGCGCCAGCAGCTTGGTAACAGCCGAAGAGACCCAGTACTTC	CASSLVTAEETQYF
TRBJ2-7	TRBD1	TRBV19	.	TGTGCCAGTAGTGGACAGGGTTTTAGCTACGAGCAGTACTTC	CASSGQGFSYEQYF
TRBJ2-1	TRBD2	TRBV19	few	TGTGCCAGTAGTCAAGCGGGAGGGCCCTGGAATGAGCAGTTCTTC	CASSQAGGPWNEQFF
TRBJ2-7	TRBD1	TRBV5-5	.	TGTGCCAGCAGCTCAAGACAGGGGGTAACCTACGAGCAGTACTTC	CASSSRQGVTYEQYF
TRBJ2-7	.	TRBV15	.	TGTGCCACCAGCAGGGGAAGCTCCTACGAGCAGTACTTC	CATSRGSSYEQYF